The 3 T cell receptor beta chains in this list originate from one sample, sequenced in a study of T cell responses to AZD1222 COVID-19 vaccine. Sequencing was performed with immunoSEQ multiplex PCR; in TCRdb, only in-frame clones are kept and a portion is missing. The sample records under 140,000 clones, roughly 92% being singletons. The sample here was peripheral blood, taken 28 days after the second AZD1222 dose. Receptors originate from an adult who received the AZD1222 COVID-19 vaccine.

The genes are TRBV10-3 and TRBJ1-4, with a weak D call TRBD1 (5 bases). CDR1 ENHRY and CDR2 SYGVKD come from the germline V gene. The V gene lost 0 bases and the J gene lost 4 bases, with 9 bases spanning the gap. The CDR3 has 15 amino acids. CDR3: CAISESGTVNEKLFF. The CDR3 DNA follows: TGTGCCATCAGTGAGTCAGGGACCGTTAATGAAAAACTGTTTTTT.

The chain is built from TRBV14 and TRBJ2-2; 10 bases align to TRBD2. Germline V gives CDR1 SGHDN, CDR2 FVKESK. Germline trimming cut 1 base from V and 5 bases from J; bases unmatched to any gene: 4. This CDR3 contains 16 residues. For the CDR3, the DNA is TGTGCCAGCAGCCAAGGCCTAGCGGGGGTTACCGGGGAGCTGTTTTTT. Translating it yields CASSQGLAGVTGELFF.

The chain has TRBV11-3 and TRBJ2-5, with 8 bases aligning to TRBD1. Losses at the gene ends were 1 base for V and 2 bases for J; bases not matched to a gene: 6. CDR3 length: 16 amino acids. Germline V gene data show CDR1 as SGHNT and CDR2 as YENEEA. The CDR3 nucleotides are TGTGCCAGCAGCTTAGGTACAGGGGGTACGCAAGAGACCCAGTACTTC. Protein product: CASSLGTGGTQETQYF.